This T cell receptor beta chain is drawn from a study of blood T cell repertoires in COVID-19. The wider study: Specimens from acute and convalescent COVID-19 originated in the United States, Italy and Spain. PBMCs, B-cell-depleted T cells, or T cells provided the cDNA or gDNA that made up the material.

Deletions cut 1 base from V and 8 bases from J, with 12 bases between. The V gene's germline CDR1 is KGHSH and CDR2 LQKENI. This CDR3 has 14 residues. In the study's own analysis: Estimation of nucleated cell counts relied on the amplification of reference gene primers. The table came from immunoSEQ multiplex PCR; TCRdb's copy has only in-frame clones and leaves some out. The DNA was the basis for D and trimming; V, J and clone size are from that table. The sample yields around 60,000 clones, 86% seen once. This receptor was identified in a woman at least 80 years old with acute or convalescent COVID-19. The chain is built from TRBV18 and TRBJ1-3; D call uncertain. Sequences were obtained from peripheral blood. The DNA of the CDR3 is TGTGCCAGCTCACCACTAAAAACTGTGGACACCATATATTTT. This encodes CASSPLKTVDTIYF. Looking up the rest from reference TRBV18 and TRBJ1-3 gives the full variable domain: NAGVMQNPRHLVRRRGQEARLRCSPMKGHSHVYWYRQLPEEGLKFMVYLQKENIIDESGMPKERFSAEFPKEGPSILRIQQVVRGDSAAYFCASSPLKTVDTIYFGEGSWLTVV.